This T cell receptor (beta chain) was observed in a study of siplizumab effects on memory and regulatory T cells. Study outcomes and limitations: Researchers could not give a naive or memory phenotype to roughly 75-96% of proliferating CD4+ or CD8+ clones. Confirmation was lacking for the suppressive function of proliferating Tregs derived from siplizumab cultures. Researchers could map only a minor fraction of alloreactive clones to unstimulated subsets.

CDR1 is SEHNR, CDR2 FQNEAQ, per germline (reference sequence). V shed 2 bases and J shed 5 bases, with 4 bases lying between them. The CDR3 runs 12 residues. Remarks on this clone: Its antigen is not identified.

Profiled with immunoSEQ multiplex PCR; TCRdb holds only in-frame clones, not every one. The sample holds tens of thousands of clones, around 97% seen once. In a few donor pairs, unstimulated naive, memory, effector memory and TEMRA subsets were sequenced. This receptor was identified in a human donor in good health. This chain connects TRBV7-9 to TRBJ2-1, with D hard to call. Sample: naive CD8+ T cells sorted from blood. CDR3 in amino acids: CASSLSHNEQFF. The CDR3, as DNA: TGTGCCAGCAGCTTATCCCACAATGAGCAGTTCTTC. Filled out from reference TRBV7-9 and TRBJ2-1, the complete variable domain reads DTGVSQNPRHKITKRGQNVTFRCDPISEHNRLYWYRQTLGQGPEFLTYFQNEAQLEKSRLLSDRFSAERPKGSFSTLEIQRTEQGDSAMYLCASSLSHNEQFFGPGTRLTVL.